This is a list of T cell receptor beta chains from one sample in a study of T cells in Graves' hyperthyroidism and ophthalmopathy. TCRdb itself ran the multiplex PCR reads through MiXCR, one entry per CDR3 protein. The profile shows roughly 720,000 distinct CDR3 sequences, roughly a sixth of them singletons. Material for sequencing was blood. These receptors all come from a middle-aged man with Graves' hyperthyroidism. Both conserved end residues are part of each CDR3. The D gene is left open where the match is weak. Not every row has a clone size; where given, it reads once, few, many or a size class.

J	V	size	D	DNA	CDR3
TRBJ2-7	TRBV5-1	few	TRBD1	TGCGCCAGCAGCTTTGACAGGGGTATCTACGAGCAGTACTTC	CASSFDRGIYEQYF
TRBJ2-2	TRBV27	.	.	TGTGCCAGCAGTTTAACAACAGACCGTGGCACCGGGGAGCTGTTTTTT	CASSLTTDRGTGELFF
TRBJ1-2	TRBV29-1	.	.	TGCAGCGTTGACAGGGACCTTTCCTATGGCTACACCTTC	CSVDRDLSYGYTF
TRBJ2-1	TRBV20-1	many	TRBD2	TGCAGTGCTAGAGAGGGGACTAGCGACTACAATGAGCAGTTCTTC	CSAREGTSDYNEQFF
TRBJ1-2	TRBV2	many	.	TGTGCCAGCAGTGACTCCTGGGATCCTGGCTACACCTTC	CASSDSWDPGYTF
TRBJ2-5	TRBV2	.	TRBD2	TGTGCCAGCAGTGACGGTTATTGGGTAGCGGGAGGATCGGCAGAGACCCAGTACTTC	CASSDGYWVAGGSAETQYF
TRBJ2-6	TRBV7-9	.	.	TGTGCCAGCAGCTTAGTCGGGGTCGGGGCCAACGTCCTGACTTTC	CASSLVGVGANVLTF
TRBJ2-1	TRBV20-1	few	.	TGCAGTGCTAGTCGTTTGGAGGAGCAGTTCTTC	CSASRLEEQFF
TRBJ1-5	TRBV20-1	.	TRBD1	TGCAGTGCTGATTCCGGGACAGGCAATCAGCCCCAGCATTTT	CSADSGTGNQPQHF
TRBJ2-5	TRBV20-1	many	.	TGCAGTGCTAACTCTGGAGTTCAAGAGACCCAGTACTTC	CSANSGVQETQYF
TRBJ1-4	TRBV10-2	.	.	TGCGCCAGCAGTGAGAAGACAGCGAATAATGAAAAACTGTTTTTT	CASSEKTANNEKLFF
TRBJ2-1	TRBV25-1	few	.	TGTGCCAGCAGTGAATGGAGTGGGTCTTCGAATGAGCAGTTCTTC	CASSEWSGSSNEQFF
TRBJ2-5	TRBV19	many	.	TGTGCCAGTAATATGAGAGTAGAAGAGACCCAGTACTTC	CASNMRVEETQYF
TRBJ2-3	TRBV7-2	many	.	TGTGCCAGCAGCTTAGACAGGACAGGAGGGGGCACAGATACGCAGTATTTT	CASSLDRTGGGTDTQYF
TRBJ2-2	TRBV7-2	many	TRBD2	TGTGCCAGCAGCTTAGGATCGCTAGCGGTAACCGGGGAGCTGTTTTTT	CASSLGSLAVTGELFF
TRBJ2-3	TRBV7-9	few	.	TGTGCCAGCAGCTTTTTGGAGCGGCTTAGCACAGATACGCAGTATTTT	CASSFLERLSTDTQYF
TRBJ1-3	TRBV11-2	many	TRBD1	TGTGCCAGCAGCCCCAGGGGGCGCGGGGGAAACACCATATATTTT	CASSPRGRGGNTIYF
TRBJ2-3	TRBV7-9	few	TRBD2	TGTGCCAGCAGTTTTATAGCGGGACACACAGATACGCAGTATTTT	CASSFIAGHTDTQYF
TRBJ1-1	TRBV28	many	.	TGTGCCAGCAGCAAACAGCTGAACACTGAAGCTTTCTTT	CASSKQLNTEAFF
TRBJ2-5	TRBV28	few	.	TGTGCCAGCAGACCAAATCCTGGGCTTAACCAAGAGACCCAGTACTTC	CASRPNPGLNQETQYF
TRBJ2-7	TRBV27	.	TRBD2	TGTGCCAGCAGTTTAGGGGGACTAGTCGACGAGCAGTACTTC	CASSLGGLVDEQYF
TRBJ2-7	TRBV5-1	.	TRBD1	TGCGCCAGCAGATTGAATCCCCCGACAGGGATGAGCTCCTACGAGCAGTACTTC	CASRLNPPTGMSSYEQYF
TRBJ1-1	TRBV12-3/TRBV12-4	many	.	TGTGCCAGCACCGAGGGGCGGATTGTTATGGCTGAAGCTTTCTTT	CASTEGRIVMAEAFF
TRBJ2-5	TRBV7-2	many	TRBD2	TGTGCCAGCAGCTTAGCGCCAGCGGGGCTCCAAGAGACCCAGTACTTC	CASSLAPAGLQETQYF
TRBJ2-7	TRBV28	.	.	TGTGCCAGCAGGGATACCCGTCTTCCCGCCTACGAGCAGTACTTC	CASRDTRLPAYEQYF
TRBJ2-7	TRBV11-2	many	.	TGTGCCAGCAGCTTAACGAGGGACTTACCCTACGAGCAGTACTTC	CASSLTRDLPYEQYF
TRBJ1-1	TRBV12-3/TRBV12-4	many	.	TGTGCCAGCTCCGGTGTCCGGGGGCGCGGGCAAAGGAACACTGAAGCTTTCTTT	CASSGVRGRGQRNTEAFF
TRBJ2-7	TRBV5-6	few	TRBD1	TGTGCCAGCAGCACGGACAGGGTGGTCTACGAGCAGTACTTC	CASSTDRVVYEQYF
TRBJ2-3	TRBV5-1	few	.	TGCGCCAGCAGCTTGTCAGTTGGCAGGGGTGAGTGGGCAGATACGCAGTATTTT	CASSLSVGRGEWADTQYF
TRBJ2-7	TRBV24-1	few	.	TGTGCCACCAGTGAAGGACACAACCCCTACGAGCAGTACTTC	CATSEGHNPYEQYF
TRBJ2-2	TRBV6-1	few	.	TGTGCCAGCGGGAGAAAAACCGGGGAGCTGTTTTTT	CASGRKTGELFF
TRBJ2-2	TRBV19	.	TRBD2	TGTGCCAGTAGTACCCGGACTAGCGGGTACACCGGGGAGCTGTTTTTT	CASSTRTSGYTGELFF
TRBJ2-5	TRBV30	.	.	TGTGCCTGGAGTCAAAGGATTGAGGTCCAAGAGACCCTGTACTTC	CAWSQRIEVQETLYF
TRBJ2-7	TRBV4-1	few	.	TGCGCCAGCAGCCAAGGACGGACAAGGGCCTACGAGCAGTACTTC	CASSQGRTRAYEQYF
TRBJ2-7	TRBV28	.	TRBD1	TGTGCCAGCAGTGAGACAGGGAAGGCCTACGAGCAGTACTTC	CASSETGKAYEQYF
TRBJ1-5	TRBV20-1	few	.	TGCAGTGCTAGAGAGAGAGCCGGGACATTTCTCCAGCCCCAGCATTTT	CSARERAGTFLQPQHF
TRBJ2-1	TRBV7-6	.	TRBD2	TGTGCCAGCAGCTCCCCACAAGCGGGAGGGAACAATGAGCAGTTCTTC	CASSSPQAGGNNEQFF
TRBJ2-7	TRBV28	.	TRBD1	TGTGCCAGCAGACTACAGGGGCCCTCTGGGGCCTACGAGCAGTACTTC	CASRLQGPSGAYEQYF
TRBJ1-5	TRBV7-9	.	.	TGTGCCAGCGGCTTTTACAATCAGCCCCAGCATTTT	CASGFYNQPQHF
TRBJ2-3	TRBV24-1	.	TRBD2	TGTGCCACCAGCCATAAAGGGGCGGGAGTGACAGATACGCAGTATTTT	CATSHKGAGVTDTQYF
TRBJ2-7	TRBV28	many	.	TGTGCCAGCAGTAGACTGCAGGGGTACGAGCAGTACTTC	CASSRLQGYEQYF
TRBJ2-7	TRBV9	many	.	TGTGCCAGCAGCGTAGGCTGGGGCGAGCAGTACTTC	CASSVGWGEQYF
TRBJ1-1	TRBV12-3/TRBV12-4	many	TRBD1	TGTGCCAGCACTTCCTACAGGGGAGTTGACACTGAAGCTTTCTTT	CASTSYRGVDTEAFF
TRBJ1-6	TRBV20-1	.	.	TGCAGTGCTAGAGATCCCCTGGGATCCTATAATTCACCCCTCCACTTT	CSARDPLGSYNSPLHF
TRBJ1-4	TRBV11-2	.	.	TGTGCCAGCAGCTTAGAGGTGCAGGATGGAAAACTGTTTTTT	CASSLEVQDGKLFF
TRBJ2-7	TRBV13	many	TRBD1	TGTGCCAGCAGCTTAAGGTGGACAGGGGGCCGGAGCTCCTACGAGCAGTACTTC	CASSLRWTGGRSSYEQYF
TRBJ2-1	TRBV19	.	.	TGTGCCAGTAGTGTCGGCCCGGGAAGCTATGAGCAGTTCTTC	CASSVGPGSYEQFF